This T cell receptor (beta chain) appears in the sequencing data of a study of shared clonotypes between healthy human individuals. Germline V CDR1 and CDR2: SEHNR, FQNEAQ (reference sequence). V was cut by 2 bases and J by 7 bases, with 9 bases left in between. The CDR3 totals 13 residues. Template amounts of roughly 280 ng DNA, tens of thousands of T cell genomes, were employed in unsorted PBMC replicate PCRs. The method was immunoSEQ multiplex PCR; TCRdb's version includes in-frame clones alone and lacks a portion of them. The table lists about half a million clones, around 79% of them singletons. Every donor was a Caucasian adult from Nashville, Tennessee.

The origin of this receptor is a woman aged 40 to 49 in good health. Some clones in this sample may be carry-over from other donors' samples. V is TRBV7-9 and J is TRBJ2-1; weak D call: TRBD1 (5 bases). The sample was PBMCs. The CDR3 DNA sequence: TGTGCCAGCAGCTTACTGACAGTGAATGAGCAGTTCTTC. Translated, it gives CASSLLTVNEQFF.